This TCR beta chain was captured in a study of blood T cell repertoires in COVID-19. Produced via immunoSEQ multiplex PCR; TCRdb's table is partial and in-frame only. The data contain around 250,000 clones, 80% to 90% of them singletons. A COVID-19 case was met by exposed participants within 2 weeks before study entry. CDR1 is LNHDA and CDR2 is SQIVND in the germline V gene (reference sequence). Between the trimmed V and J ends, which lost 5 bases and 7 bases, there was a span of 17 bases. The CDR3 contains 14 residues. The sample was PBMCs or T cells enriched from blood (not recorded which). The TCR was taken from a woman between 50 and 59 years old who had been exposed to COVID-19. This chain joins TRBV19 and TRBJ1-1, with D perhaps matching TRBD1 (5 bases). CDR3: CASSPIRRGLEAFF. The CDR3 region has the DNA TGTGCCAGTAGTCCGATCCGGAGGGGTCTTGAAGCTTTCTTT. Variable domain in full (rest from reference TRBV19 and TRBJ1-1): DGGITQSPKYLFRKEGQNVTLSCEQNLNHDAMYWYRQDPGQGLRLIYYSQIVNDFQKGDIAEGYSVSREKKESFPLTVTSAQKNPTAFYLCASSPIRRGLEAFFGQGTRLTVV.